What follows is one TCR beta chain and its context. This record belongs to a study of blood T cell repertoires in COVID-19. TCRdb keeps only in-frame clones here, not all; method: immunoSEQ multiplex PCR. Of tens of thousands of clones listed, about 88% are singletons. Trimming left V 8 bases short and J 1 base short, with 10 bases between. There are 13 residues in the CDR3. Germline CDR1 SNHLY, CDR2 FYNNEI. The chain joins TRBV2 to TRBJ2-3; a weak D match, TRBD1 (5 bases). Sequencing was performed on peripheral blood. The receptor was isolated from a man aged 50 to 60 with active COVID-19. In DNA, the CDR3 is TGTGCCAGCGGGGCCCTCGGCACAGATACGCAGTATTTT. It codes for CASGALGTDTQYF.